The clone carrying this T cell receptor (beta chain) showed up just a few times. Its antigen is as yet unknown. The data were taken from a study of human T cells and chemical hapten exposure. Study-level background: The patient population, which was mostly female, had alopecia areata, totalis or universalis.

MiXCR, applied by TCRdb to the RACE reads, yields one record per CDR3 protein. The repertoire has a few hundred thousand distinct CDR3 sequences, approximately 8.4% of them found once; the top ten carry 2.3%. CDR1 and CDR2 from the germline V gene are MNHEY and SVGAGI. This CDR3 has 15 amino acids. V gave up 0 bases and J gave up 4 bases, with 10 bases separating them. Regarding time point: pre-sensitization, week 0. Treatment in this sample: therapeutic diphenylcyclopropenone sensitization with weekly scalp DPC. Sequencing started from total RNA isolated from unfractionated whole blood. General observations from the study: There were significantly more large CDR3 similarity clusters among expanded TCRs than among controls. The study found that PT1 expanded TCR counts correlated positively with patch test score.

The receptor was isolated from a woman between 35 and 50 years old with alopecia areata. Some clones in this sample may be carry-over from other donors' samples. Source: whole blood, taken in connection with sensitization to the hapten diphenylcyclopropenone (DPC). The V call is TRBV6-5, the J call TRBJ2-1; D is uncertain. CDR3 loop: CASSYSVARYNEQFF. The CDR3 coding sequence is TGTGCCAGCAGTTACTCCGTTGCTCGGTACAATGAGCAGTTCTTC.